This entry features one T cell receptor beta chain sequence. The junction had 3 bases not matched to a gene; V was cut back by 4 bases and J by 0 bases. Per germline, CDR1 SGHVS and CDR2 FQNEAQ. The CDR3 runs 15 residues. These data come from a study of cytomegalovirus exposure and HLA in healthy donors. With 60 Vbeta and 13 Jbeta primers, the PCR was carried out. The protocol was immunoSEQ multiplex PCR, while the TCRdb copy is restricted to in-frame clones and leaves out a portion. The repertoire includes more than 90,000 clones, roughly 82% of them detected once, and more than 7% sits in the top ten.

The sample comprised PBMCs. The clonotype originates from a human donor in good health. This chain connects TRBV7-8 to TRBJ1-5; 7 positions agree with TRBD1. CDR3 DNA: TGTGCCAGCAGCTCAAGACAGGGTAGCAATCAGCCCCAGCATTTT. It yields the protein CASSSRQGSNQPQHF. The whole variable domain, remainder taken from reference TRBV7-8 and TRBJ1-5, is GAGVSQSPRYKVAKRGQDVALRCDPISGHVSLFWYQQALGQGPEFLTYFQNEAQLDKSGLPSDRFFAERPEGSVSTLKIQRTQQEDSAVYLCASSSRQGSNQPQHFGDGTRLSIL.